Shown below are 10 T cell receptor beta chains from a single sample sequenced in a study of shared T cell receptors in the human thymus. Method: immunoSEQ multiplex PCR; TCRdb's copy keeps in-frame clones and lacks some. The table includes hundreds of thousands of clones, over 75% detected once. The sample was also linked to a second study, of human thymus T cells.

Sequenced sample: thymocytes. Every receptor here comes from a boy under two years old with a congenital heart defect.

The V call is TRBV6-1, the J call TRBJ1-2; TRBD1 is a possible D gene (6 bases). CDR1 and CDR2 (germline): MNHNS, SASEGT. CDR3 length: 15 amino acids. Trimming took off 2 bases at V and 4 bases at J, with 14 bases between the two ends. CDR3 in DNA: TGTGCCAGCAGTGAATCCGGGGGGCAGGGCTATGGCTACACCTTC. This codes for CASSESGGQGYGYTF.

This chain joins TRBV5-1 and TRBJ1-1; D is unclear. V gave up 4 bases and J gave up 2 bases, with 15 bases separating them. Germline V gives CDR1 SGHRS, CDR2 YFSETQ. This CDR3 has 15 residues. The CDR3 sequence is CASSPHGEANTEAFF. The CDR3 DNA follows: TGCGCCAGCAGCCCCCACGGAGAGGCAAACACTGAAGCTTTCTTT.

The chain couples TRBV7-2 to TRBJ1-5, with D possibly being TRBD1 (6 bases). Germline CDR1 SGHTA, CDR2 FQGNSA. Deletions cut 2 bases from V and 11 bases from J, with 16 bases between. The CDR3 contains 14 residues. The CDR3 reads CASSLQGGGAAQHF. The CDR3 DNA follows: TGTGCCAGCAGCTTACAGGGAGGGGGGGCAGCCCAGCATTTT. The variable domain in full, completed from reference TRBV7-2 and TRBJ1-5, reads GAGVSQSPSNKVTEKGKDVELRCDPISGHTALYWYRQSLGQGLEFLIYFQGNSAPDKSGLPSDRFSAERTGGSVSTLTIQRTQQEDSAVYLCASSLQGGGAAQHFGDGTRLSIL.

The chain joins TRBV7-8 to TRBJ1-3; tentatively, D is TRBD1 (6 bases). The germline V gene has CDR1 SGHVS and CDR2 FQNEAQ. The ends were cut back, 5 bases at V and 0 bases at J, with 14 bases in the middle. The CDR3 is made up of 16 amino acids. Written as DNA, the CDR3 is TGTGCCAGCAGCGCCCCTACAGGGAGCTCTGGAAACACCATATATTTT. As protein: CASSAPTGSSGNTIYF.

The genes are TRBV7-3 and TRBJ2-3; 7 positions agree with TRBD1. The CDR3 contains 14 residues. Germline CDR1 reads SGHTA; CDR2 reads FQGTGA. J lost 2 bases, V lost 5 bases, and 4 bases had no gene match. CDR3 sequence reads: CASSPTGPTDTQYF. Written as DNA, the CDR3 is TGTGCCAGCAGCCCGACAGGGCCCACAGATACGCAGTATTTT.

This clone was seen a few times. J is TRBJ2-2 and V is TRBV6-6, with D possibly being TRBD2 (5 bases). CDR3 length: 14 residues. The germline V and J ends were trimmed by 4 bases and 8 bases, with 14 bases remaining between them. Per the germline V gene, CDR1 is MNHNY and CDR2 is SVGAGI (reference sequence). Here the CDR3 DNA reads TGTGCCAGCAGTTTGCATAAGGGCGGGGGGGAGCTGTTTTTT. As protein: CASSLHKGGGELFF.

The chain is built from TRBV29-1 and TRBJ2-5, with D perhaps TRBD2 (6 bases). Germline V gene sequence: CDR1 SQVTM, CDR2 ANQGSEA. The germline V and J ends were trimmed by 0 bases and 4 bases, with 12 bases remaining between them. The CDR3 covers 14 residues. The CDR3 DNA follows: TGCAGCGTTGAAGATCCGGGAGTGCGAGAGACCCAGTACTTC. Its protein is CSVEDPGVRETQYF.

As to this clone: The limits of the CDR3 on the DNA are not certain, so only TCRdb's listed CDR3 is given. The chain uses TRBV6-1 and TRBJ2-1; TRBD2, as called in the table, went unchecked against the DNA. The CDR3 sequence runs 14 residues, both termini included. The germline V gene encodes CDR1 MNHNS and CDR2 SASEGT. The CDR3 sequence: CASSEEDFGNEQFF.

This chain joins TRBV13 and TRBJ2-3; 8 positions match TRBD1. V lost 7 bases, J lost 4 bases, and 16 bases stayed unmatched. This CDR3 spans 17 amino acids. The germline V gene has CDR1 PRHDT and CDR2 FYEKMQ (reference sequence). The CDR3 protein is CASTFLEDRVGADTQYF. Here the CDR3 DNA reads TGTGCCAGCACCTTCCTGGAGGACAGGGTTGGAGCAGATACGCAGTATTTT. The full variable domain, rest sourced from reference TRBV13 and TRBJ2-3, is AAGVIQSPRHLIKEKRETATLKCYPIPRHDTVYWYQQGPGQDPQFLISFYEKMQSDKGSIPDRFSAQQFSDYHSELNMSSLELGDSALYFCASTFLEDRVGADTQYFGPGTRLTVL.

The genes are TRBV15 and TRBJ2-3; no clear D gene. V lost 0 bases, J lost 3 bases, and 13 bases lay in between. Germline-derived CDR1 and CDR2 are LNHNV and YYDKDF (reference sequence). The CDR3 totals 16 residues. The CDR3 DNA sequence: TGTGCCACCAGCAGAGAGGGCAATCCCCCAACAGATACGCAGTATTTT. Protein: CATSREGNPPTDTQYF.